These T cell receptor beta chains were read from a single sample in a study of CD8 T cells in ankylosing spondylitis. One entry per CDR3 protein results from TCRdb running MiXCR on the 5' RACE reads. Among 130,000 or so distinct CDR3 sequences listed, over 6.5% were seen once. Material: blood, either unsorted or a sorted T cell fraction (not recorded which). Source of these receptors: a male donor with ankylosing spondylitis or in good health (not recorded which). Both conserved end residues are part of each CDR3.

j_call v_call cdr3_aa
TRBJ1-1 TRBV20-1 CSARGRGGGQAEAFF
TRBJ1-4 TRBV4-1 CASSRPPDRDANEKLFF
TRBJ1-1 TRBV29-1 CSVVLWRGMNTEAFF
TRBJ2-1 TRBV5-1 CASSLPGQGDEQFF
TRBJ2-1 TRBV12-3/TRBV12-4 CASSLLATVNYEQFF
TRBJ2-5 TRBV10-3 CAISGPPTQETQYF
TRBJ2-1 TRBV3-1 CASSQAQGAYNEQFF
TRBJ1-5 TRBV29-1 CSVVVQDSNQPQHF
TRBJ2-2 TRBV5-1 CASSQEDRYTGELFF
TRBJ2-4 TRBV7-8 CASTRFGRVGNIQYF
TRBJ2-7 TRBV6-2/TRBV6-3 CASSFPGTRSYEQYF
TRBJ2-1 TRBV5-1 CASSFGQIYNEQFF
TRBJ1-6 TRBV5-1 CASSFGTENSPLHF
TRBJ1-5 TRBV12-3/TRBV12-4 CASSLSDNQPQHF
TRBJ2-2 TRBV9 CASSSGLAATGELFF
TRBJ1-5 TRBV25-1 CASSDESQGMGPQHF
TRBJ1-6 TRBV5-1 CASSEGTGSSPLHF
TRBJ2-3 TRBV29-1 CSVNTGTSADTQYF
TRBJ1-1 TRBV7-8 CASSGQGQGAEAFF
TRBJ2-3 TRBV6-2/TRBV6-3 CASSYSRQGKDTQYF
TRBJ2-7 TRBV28 CASSLWEDRDLEKQYF
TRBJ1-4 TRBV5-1 CASSPGTDEKLFF
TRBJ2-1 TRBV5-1 CASSPGLAAYNEQFF
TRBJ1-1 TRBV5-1 CASSLTGRGVNTEAFF
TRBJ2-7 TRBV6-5 CASTFTYGSPSYEQYF